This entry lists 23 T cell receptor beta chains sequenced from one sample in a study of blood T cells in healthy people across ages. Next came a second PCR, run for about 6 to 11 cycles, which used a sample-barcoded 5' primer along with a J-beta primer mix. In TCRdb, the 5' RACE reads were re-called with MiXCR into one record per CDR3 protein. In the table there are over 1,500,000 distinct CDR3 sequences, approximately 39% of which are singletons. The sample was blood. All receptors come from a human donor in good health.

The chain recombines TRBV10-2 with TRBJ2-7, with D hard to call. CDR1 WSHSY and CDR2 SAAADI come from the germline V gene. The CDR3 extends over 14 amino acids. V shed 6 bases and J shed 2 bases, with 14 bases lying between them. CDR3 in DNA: TGCGCCAGCAGGACACCAAATCATACCTACGAGCAGTACTTC. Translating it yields CASRTPNHTYEQYF.

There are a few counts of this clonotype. The CDR3 sequence: CAISQDREETQYF. The CDR3 nucleotides are TGTGCCATCAGTCAAGACAGGGAAGAGACCCAGTACTTC. V usage is TRBV10-3 and J usage is TRBJ2-5; 7 bases align to TRBD1. The CDR3 contains 13 residues. Germline values: CDR1 ENHRY, CDR2 SYGVKD. V dropped 5 bases and J dropped 3; count of bases not matched to a gene: 3.

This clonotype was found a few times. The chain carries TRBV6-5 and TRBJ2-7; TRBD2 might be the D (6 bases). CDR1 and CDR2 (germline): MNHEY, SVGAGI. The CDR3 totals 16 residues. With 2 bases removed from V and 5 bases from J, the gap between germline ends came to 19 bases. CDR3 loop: CASSYEPGDMLDEQYF. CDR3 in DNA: TGTGCCAGCAGTTACGAACCGGGGGATATGTTGGACGAGCAGTACTTC.

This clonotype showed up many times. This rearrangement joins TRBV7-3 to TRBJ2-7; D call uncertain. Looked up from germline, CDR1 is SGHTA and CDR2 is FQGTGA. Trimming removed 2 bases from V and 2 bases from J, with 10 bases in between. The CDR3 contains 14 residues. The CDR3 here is CASSLGWRPYEQYF. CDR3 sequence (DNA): TGTGCCAGCAGCTTAGGTTGGCGCCCCTACGAGCAGTACTTC.

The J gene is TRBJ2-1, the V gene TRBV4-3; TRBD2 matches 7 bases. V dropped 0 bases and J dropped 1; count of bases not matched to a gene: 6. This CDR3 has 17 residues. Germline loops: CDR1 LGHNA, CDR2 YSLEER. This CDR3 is CASSQDRREGSYNEQFF. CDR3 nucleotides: TGCGCCAGCAGCCAAGATAGAAGGGAGGGGTCCTACAATGAGCAGTTCTTC.

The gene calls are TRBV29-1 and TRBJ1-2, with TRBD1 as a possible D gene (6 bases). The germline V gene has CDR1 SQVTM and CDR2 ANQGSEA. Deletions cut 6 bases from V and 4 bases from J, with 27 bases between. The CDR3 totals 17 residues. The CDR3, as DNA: TGCAGCGTGGGGGCTGACAGGACCGTCCTAGGGGTCTATGGCTACACCTTC. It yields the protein CSVGADRTVLGVYGYTF.

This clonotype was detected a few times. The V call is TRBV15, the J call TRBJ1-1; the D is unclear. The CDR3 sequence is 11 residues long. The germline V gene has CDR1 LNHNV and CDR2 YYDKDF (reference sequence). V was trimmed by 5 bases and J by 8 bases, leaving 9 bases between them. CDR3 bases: TGTGCCACCAGCGGAGTTTCCGAAGCTTTCTTT. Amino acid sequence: CATSGVSEAFF.

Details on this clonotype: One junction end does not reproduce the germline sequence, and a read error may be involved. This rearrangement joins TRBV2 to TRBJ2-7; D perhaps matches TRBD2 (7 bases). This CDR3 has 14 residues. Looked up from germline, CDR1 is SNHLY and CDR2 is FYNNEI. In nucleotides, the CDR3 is TGTGCCAGCAGGGAAGCGGGACAAAGCTACGAGCAGTACTTC. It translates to CASREAGQSYEQYF.

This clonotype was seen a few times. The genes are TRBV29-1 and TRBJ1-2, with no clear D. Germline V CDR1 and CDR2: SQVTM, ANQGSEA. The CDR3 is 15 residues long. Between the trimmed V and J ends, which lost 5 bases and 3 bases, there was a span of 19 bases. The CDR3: CSVTPNGAADYGYTF. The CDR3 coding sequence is TGCAGCGTTACCCCTAACGGTGCGGCCGACTATGGCTACACCTTC.

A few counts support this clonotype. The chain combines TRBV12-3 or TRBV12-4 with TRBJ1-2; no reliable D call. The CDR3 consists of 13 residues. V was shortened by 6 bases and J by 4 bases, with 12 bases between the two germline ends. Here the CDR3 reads CASSHGQRYGYTF. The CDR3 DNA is TGTGCCAGCAGCCACGGGCAGCGCTATGGCTACACCTTC.

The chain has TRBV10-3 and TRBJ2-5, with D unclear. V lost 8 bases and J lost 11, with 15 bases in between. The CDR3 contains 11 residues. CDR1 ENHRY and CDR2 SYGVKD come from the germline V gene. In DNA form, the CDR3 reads TGTGCCATCGGAGAGGCCGCTAGGCAGTACTTC. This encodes CAIGEAARQYF.

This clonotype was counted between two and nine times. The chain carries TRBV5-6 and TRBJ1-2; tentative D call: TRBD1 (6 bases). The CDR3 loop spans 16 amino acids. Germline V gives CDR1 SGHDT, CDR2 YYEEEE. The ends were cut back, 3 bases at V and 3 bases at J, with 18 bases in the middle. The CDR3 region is CASSYQSGQRDYGYTF. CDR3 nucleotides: TGTGCCAGCAGCTACCAATCGGGACAAAGGGACTATGGCTACACCTTC. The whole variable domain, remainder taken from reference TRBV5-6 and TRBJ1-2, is DAGVTQSPTHLIKTRGQQVTLRCSPKSGHDTVSWYQQALGQGPQFIFQYYEEEERQRGNFPDRFSGHQFPNYSSELNVNALLLGDSALYLCASSYQSGQRDYGYTFGSGTRLTVV.

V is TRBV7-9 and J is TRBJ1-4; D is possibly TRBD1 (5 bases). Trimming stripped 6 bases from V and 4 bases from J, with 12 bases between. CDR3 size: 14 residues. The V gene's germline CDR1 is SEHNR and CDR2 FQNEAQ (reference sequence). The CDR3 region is CASSLDTGNEKLFF. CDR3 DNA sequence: TGTGCCAGCAGTTTGGACACGGGTAATGAAAAACTGTTTTTT.

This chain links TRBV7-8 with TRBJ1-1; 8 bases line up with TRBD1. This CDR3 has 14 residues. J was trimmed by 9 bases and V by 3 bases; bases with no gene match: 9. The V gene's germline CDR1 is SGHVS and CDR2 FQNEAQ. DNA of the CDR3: TGTGCCAGCAGCTTTCTACAGGGGGAGGGTAAAGCTTTCTTT. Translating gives CASSFLQGEGKAFF. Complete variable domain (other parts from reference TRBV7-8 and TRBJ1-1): GAGVSQSPRYKVAKRGQDVALRCDPISGHVSLFWYQQALGQGPEFLTYFQNEAQLDKSGLPSDRFFAERPEGSVSTLKIQRTQQEDSAVYLCASSFLQGEGKAFFGQGTRLTVV.

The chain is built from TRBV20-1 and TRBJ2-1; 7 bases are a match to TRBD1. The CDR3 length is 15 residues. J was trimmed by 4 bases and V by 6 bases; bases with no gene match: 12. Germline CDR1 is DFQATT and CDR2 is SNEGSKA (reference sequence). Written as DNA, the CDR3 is TGCAGTGCCACGAAGCCAGGGGGTCAATACAATGAGCAGTTCTTC. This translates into CSATKPGGQYNEQFF.

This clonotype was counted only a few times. The CDR3: CASTTGQENIQYF. The CDR3 DNA reads TGTGCCAGCACCACGGGGCAGGAAAACATTCAGTACTTC. The genes are TRBV5-6 and TRBJ2-4, with D perhaps matching TRBD1 or TRBD2 (5 bases each). Germline assignment: CDR1 SGHDT and CDR2 YYEEEE. This CDR3 has 13 residues. Trimming removed 6 bases at V and 5 bases at J, with 12 bases between.

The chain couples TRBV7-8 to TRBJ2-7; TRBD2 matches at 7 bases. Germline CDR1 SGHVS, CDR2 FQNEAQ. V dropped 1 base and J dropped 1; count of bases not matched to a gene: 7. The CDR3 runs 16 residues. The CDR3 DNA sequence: TGTGCCAGCAGCTTAGGAGCGGGGTTTATATCCTACGAGCAGTACTTC. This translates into CASSLGAGFISYEQYF.

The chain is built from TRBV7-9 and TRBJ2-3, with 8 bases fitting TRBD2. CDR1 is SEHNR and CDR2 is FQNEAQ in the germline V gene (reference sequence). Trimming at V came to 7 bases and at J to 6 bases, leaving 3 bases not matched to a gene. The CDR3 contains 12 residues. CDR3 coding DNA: TGTGCCAGCAATTTAGCGGGGGATACGCAGTATTTT. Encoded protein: CASNLAGDTQYF.

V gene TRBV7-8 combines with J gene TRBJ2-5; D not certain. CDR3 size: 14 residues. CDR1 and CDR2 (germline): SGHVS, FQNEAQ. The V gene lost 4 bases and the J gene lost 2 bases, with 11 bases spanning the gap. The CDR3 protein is CASSSLTRQETQYF. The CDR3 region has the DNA TGTGCCAGCAGCTCTTTAACACGACAAGAGACCCAGTACTTC.

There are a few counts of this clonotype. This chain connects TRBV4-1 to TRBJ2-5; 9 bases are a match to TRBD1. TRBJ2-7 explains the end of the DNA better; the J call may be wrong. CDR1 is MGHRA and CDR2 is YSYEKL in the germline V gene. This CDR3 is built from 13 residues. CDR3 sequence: CASSQGTGDEQYF. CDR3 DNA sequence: TGCGCCAGCAGCCAAGGGACAGGGGACGAGCAGTACTTC.

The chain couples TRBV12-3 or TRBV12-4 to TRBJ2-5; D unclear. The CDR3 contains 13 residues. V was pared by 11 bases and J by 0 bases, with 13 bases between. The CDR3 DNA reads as TGTGCCTGCAACACAGCATACCAAGAGACCCAGTACTTC. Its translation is CACNTAYQETQYF.

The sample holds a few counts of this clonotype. CDR3 nucleotides: TGTGCCAGCAGCCGGACTAGCGGGGCTAGCTCCTACAATGAGCAGTTCTTC. Its translation is CASSRTSGASSYNEQFF. The chain carries TRBV7-4 and TRBJ2-1, with TRBD2 matching 12 bases. The CDR3 is 17 amino acids. CDR1 is SGHVT, CDR2 SQSDAQ, per germline. The trim removed 5 bases at V and 0 bases at J, leaving 5 bases unmatched.

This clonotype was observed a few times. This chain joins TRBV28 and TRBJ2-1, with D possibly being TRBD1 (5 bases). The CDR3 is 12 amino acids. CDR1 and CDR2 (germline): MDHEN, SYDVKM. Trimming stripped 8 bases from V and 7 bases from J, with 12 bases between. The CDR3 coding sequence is TGTGCCAGCCAAACTTACAGGAATGAGCAGTTCTTC. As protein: CASQTYRNEQFF.